Below, 18 T cell receptor beta chains from the same sample are listed, as sequenced in a study of spatial heterogeneity in lung cancer. TCRdb re-derived calls from the 5' RACE reads in MiXCR, one entry per CDR3 protein. The repertoire has 8,000 to 10,000 distinct CDR3 sequences, approximately 22% of them found once; the top ten carry nearly 4%. Time point described: blood at routine non-recurrence follow-up after resection. Specimen: PBMCs, collected at follow-up. Receptors were obtained from a female donor with early-stage non-small cell lung cancer.

V usage is TRBV3-1 and J usage is TRBJ1-5, with D possibly matching TRBD1 (5 bases). This CDR3 is built from 14 residues. V was cut by 3 bases and J by 4 bases, with 10 bases left in between. Germline values: CDR1 LGHDT, CDR2 YNNKEL (reference sequence). Written as DNA, the CDR3 is TGTGCCAGCAGCCACTTGGCAGGGAATCAGCCCCAGCATTTT. Translated: CASSHLAGNQPQHF. Supplemented by reference TRBV3-1 and TRBJ1-5, the full variable domain reads DTAVSQTPKYLVTQMGNDKSIKCEQNLGHDTMYWYKQDSKKFLKIMFSYNNKELIINETVPNRFSPKSPDKAHLNLHINSLELGDSAVYFCASSHLAGNQPQHFGDGTRLSIL.

This clonotype counts as medium-sized. This chain joins TRBV7-2 and TRBJ2-3, with TRBD2 as a possible D gene (6 bases). Germline CDR1 is SGHTA and CDR2 is FQGNSA. V was clipped by 2 bases and J by 0 bases, with 12 bases between them. The CDR3 runs 16 residues. This chain's CDR3 is CASSLFGGMSTDTQYF. The CDR3 DNA is TGTGCCAGCAGCTTATTCGGCGGGATGAGCACAGATACGCAGTATTTT.

As to this clonotype: The DNA is left out, because the CDR3 cannot be placed on it with certainty; the CDR3 is given as TCRdb lists it. The rearrangement joins TRBV5-5 to TRBJ2-2. The CDR3 numbers 17 amino acids, ends counted. CDR1 SGHKS and CDR2 YYEKEE come from the germline V gene (reference sequence). CDR3: CASSLGGKTGTPGSCFF.

The rearrangement uses TRBV5-1 and TRBJ2-7; 9 bases map to TRBD1. V shed 4 bases and J 3 bases; nucleotides not matched to a gene: 5. Germline V lookup: CDR1 SGHRS, CDR2 YFSETQ. The CDR3 has 14 amino acids. CDR3 protein: CASSLQGQGYEQYF. The CDR3 DNA sequence: TGCGCCAGCAGCCTCCAGGGACAGGGCTACGAGCAGTACTTC.

The V and J genes are TRBV5-1 and TRBJ2-7, with 11 positions matching TRBD2. CDR1 is SGHRS and CDR2 is YFSETQ in the germline V gene. After removal of 4 bases from V and 2 bases from J, the junction contained 5 bases not matched to a gene. This CDR3 comprises 15 residues. CDR3 loop: CASSGGTSGAYEQYF. The DNA of the CDR3 is TGCGCCAGCAGCGGAGGGACTAGCGGAGCCTACGAGCAGTACTTC.

This clonotype is deemed medium-sized (0.01 to 0.1%). The chain is built from TRBV20-1 and TRBJ2-3; 8 nucleotides align to TRBD2. V lost 1 base to trimming and J lost 5 bases; unmatched junction nucleotides: 5. The germline V gene encodes CDR1 DFQATT and CDR2 SNEGSKA (reference sequence). This CDR3 spans 14 amino acids. CDR3 in DNA: TGCAGTGCTAGAGGAGCGGGAGCTATAGATACGCAGTATTTT. It specifies CSARGAGAIDTQYF.

This clonotype was counted only a few times. This chain joins TRBV6-1 and TRBJ2-7; 10 bases align to TRBD2. The CDR3 is 14 residues long. The V gene's germline CDR1 is MNHNS and CDR2 SASEGT. V was clipped by 4 bases and J by 5 bases; unmatched bases: 5. CDR3 nucleotides: TGTGCCAGCAGTGGGCGAGCGGGAGGGAACGAGCAGTACTTC. This sequence encodes CASSGRAGGNEQYF.

The sample holds a few counts of this clonotype. The chain recombines TRBV11-1 with TRBJ2-2; possibly TRBD1 for D (6 bases). Germline V CDR1 and CDR2: SGHAT, FQDESV (reference sequence). The CDR3 runs 14 residues. V gave up 6 bases and J gave up 6 bases, with 14 bases separating them. For the CDR3, the DNA is TGTGCCAGCAGGCCCCTACAGGGAGCCGGGGAGCTGTTTTTT. It encodes CASRPLQGAGELFF.

This clonotype is labeled as medium-sized. The gene calls are TRBV20-1 and TRBJ2-7, with 7 bases aligning to TRBD2. CDR1 is DFQATT and CDR2 is SNEGSKA in the germline V gene (reference sequence). J lost 7 bases, V lost 5 bases, and 17 bases had no gene match. This CDR3 is 15 amino acids long. CDR3 residues: CSASRGGSSSKEQYF. The CDR3 DNA sequence: TGCAGTGCTTCCAGAGGCGGGAGCTCGTCTAAGGAGCAGTACTTC.

The V call is TRBV28, the J call TRBJ2-7; 12 nucleotides line up with TRBD2. Germline V gene sequence: CDR1 MDHEN, CDR2 SYDVKM. V lost 6 bases to trimming and J lost 4 bases; unmatched junction nucleotides: 4. This CDR3 spans 14 amino acids. The CDR3 sequence: CASRMTSGSYEQYF. DNA of the CDR3: TGTGCCAGCAGGATGACTAGCGGGAGTTACGAGCAGTACTTC.

The gene calls are TRBV7-6 and TRBJ2-3; the match to TRBD1 covers 7 bases. J gave up 2 bases and V 5 bases, and 10 bases lay outside the gene matches. Germline CDR1 is SGHVS and CDR2 is FNYEAQ. This CDR3 is 16 amino acids long. The CDR3 sequence is CASSTGAPGSTDTQYF. The CDR3 coding sequence is TGTGCCAGCAGCACAGGGGCGCCCGGATCCACAGATACGCAGTATTTT. Variable domain in full (rest from reference TRBV7-6 and TRBJ2-3): GAGVSQSPRYKVTKRGQDVALRCDPISGHVSLYWYRQALGQGPEFLTYFNYEAQQDKSGLPNDRFSAERPEGSISTLTIQRTEQRDSAMYRCASSTGAPGSTDTQYFGPGTRLTVL.

The rearrangement joins TRBV20-1 to TRBJ1-2, with no clear D. V was trimmed by 0 bases and J by 3 bases, leaving 8 bases between them. The CDR3 is 13 residues long. Germline CDR1 DFQATT, CDR2 SNEGSKA (reference sequence). CDR3 sequence (DNA): TGCAGTGCTAGAGATATAAGGGACTATGGCTACACCTTC. Protein: CSARDIRDYGYTF.

The chain employs TRBV11-2 and TRBJ2-1, with D possibly being TRBD1 (6 bases). CDR1 is SGHAT and CDR2 is FQNNGV in the germline V gene. CDR3 length equals 15 residues. V lost 5 bases to trimming and J lost 2 bases, with 13 bases between them. CDR3 protein: CASSERQAPYNEQFF. CDR3 DNA: TGTGCCAGCAGCGAGCGACAGGCCCCCTACAATGAGCAGTTCTTC. Full variable domain (outside the CDR3, taken from reference TRBV11-2 and TRBJ2-1): EAGVAQSPRYKIIEKRQSVAFWCNPISGHATLYWYQQILGQGPKLLIQFQNNGVVDDSQLPKDRFSAERLKGVDSTLKIQPAKLEDSAVYLCASSERQAPYNEQFFGPGTRLTVL.

The table lists this clonotype with a few counts. The chain is built from TRBV5-1 and TRBJ2-2, with D perhaps matching TRBD1 (6 bases). With 4 bases removed from V and 1 base from J, the gap between germline ends came to 8 bases. This CDR3 region has 14 residues. Germline V gene data show CDR1 as SGHRS and CDR2 as YFSETQ. Here the CDR3 DNA reads TGCGCCAGCAGCCCACAGGGGAACACCGGGGAGCTGTTTTTT. As protein: CASSPQGNTGELFF. The complete variable domain, with remaining parts taken from reference TRBV5-1 and TRBJ2-2, reads KAGVTQTPRYLIKTRGQQVTLSCSPISGHRSVSWYQQTPGQGLQFLFEYFSETQRNKGNFPGRFSGRQFSNSRSEMNVSTLELGDSALYLCASSPQGNTGELFFGEGSRLTVL.

Only a few counts were recorded for this clonotype. The chain links TRBV28 to TRBJ2-3; 7 bases line up with TRBD1. CDR1 MDHEN and CDR2 SYDVKM come from the germline V gene. The CDR3 runs to 15 residues. Trimming took 5 bases from V and 2 from J; bases not matched to a gene: 7. The CDR3 nucleotides are TGTGCCAGCAGTGTCCCACAGGGGCTCACAGATACGCAGTATTTT. Protein product: CASSVPQGLTDTQYF.

This chain joins TRBV5-1 and TRBJ2-5; the D gene is possibly TRBD1 (5 bases). This CDR3 has 15 amino acids. Trimming removed 4 bases at V and 0 bases at J, with 13 bases between. Germline assignment: CDR1 SGHRS and CDR2 YFSETQ. CDR3 sequence: CASSIVTAYQETQYF. The DNA for the CDR3 is TGCGCCAGCAGCATCGTGACAGCGTACCAAGAGACCCAGTACTTC.

The table lists this clonotype with a few counts. The chain links TRBV12-3 or TRBV12-4 to TRBJ2-4, with TRBD2 identical over 9 bases. The V segment lost 6 bases and the J segment 5 bases; nucleotides outside the gene matches: 2. The CDR3 totals 13 residues. The DNA for the CDR3 is TGTGCCAGCAGCCGACTAGCGGAAAACATTCAGTACTTC. It translates to CASSRLAENIQYF.

This clonotype is labeled as medium-sized. The V gene is TRBV12-3 or TRBV12-4, the J gene TRBJ1-2; D is uncertain. The CDR3 consists of 13 residues. Trimming removed 1 base at V and 5 bases at J, with 8 bases between. In nucleotides, the CDR3 is TGTGCCAGCAGTTTAGGGCTGATTTATGGCTACACCTTC. Its protein is CASSLGLIYGYTF.